This is a list of T cell receptor beta chains from one sample in a study of T cell repertoires in cytomegalovirus infection. Their cognate antigens are unknown. TCRdb re-analysed the reads in MiXCR, keeping a single row per CDR3 protein. The profile shows roughly 69,000 distinct CDR3 sequences, around 27% of them singletons. Sequencing was performed on CD8+ T cells from cultured PBMCs, taken from culture after CMV antigen stimulation. The receptors come from a human donor in good health (CMV status not recorded). Some clones in this sample may be carry-over from other donors' samples. CDR3s include the opening cysteine and the closing phenylalanine or tryptophan. Fields, in order: V gene, J gene, D gene, clone size, CDR3 DNA, CDR3 protein. D genes are given only for firm matches. Part of the rows lack a size; the others show once, few, many or a class for expanded clones.

TRBV19	TRBJ2-1	.	.	TGTGCCAGTAGTATCGCCAGGGTGAATGAGCAGTTCTTC	CASSIARVNEQFF
TRBV7-9	TRBJ2-7	TRBD1	many	TGTGCCAGCAGCCTCTCCGAGACAGGGCAAAACGAGCAGTACTTC	CASSLSETGQNEQYF
TRBV11-2	TRBJ2-7	TRBD2	few	TGTGCCAGCATATTGGATGGGATTAGCGGGAGCGAGCAGTACTTC	CASILDGISGSEQYF
TRBV27	TRBJ1-1	.	.	TGTGCCAGCAGTTTATCGCGGGCGGTGAACACTGAAGCTTTCTTT	CASSLSRAVNTEAFF
TRBV7-6	TRBJ2-7	.	.	TGTGCCAGCAGCCCGAGTCAGGGGTCGTTCTACGAGCAGTACTTC	CASSPSQGSFYEQYF
TRBV29-1	TRBJ1-2	.	.	TGCAGCGTTGTTTGGGGCAGTGGCTACACCTTC	CSVVWGSGYTF
TRBV5-8	TRBJ2-7	.	few	TGTGTCAGCAGCTTCAGAAGGAGCTCCTACGAGCAGTACTTC	CVSSFRRSSYEQYF
TRBV19	TRBJ2-7	TRBD1	.	TGTGCCAGTAGCAGACAGGGCAGCGAGCAGTACTTC	CASSRQGSEQYF
TRBV7-2	TRBJ1-1	.	many	TGTGCCAGCAGCCCAGGGGTGCCGCTTGAAGCTTTCTTT	CASSPGVPLEAFF
TRBV10-3	TRBJ2-1	.	medium-sized	TGTGCCATCAGTGTCCTCCGGTCGGGGGGCGGTCGGTACAATGAGCAGTTCTTC	CAISVLRSGGGRYNEQFF
TRBV7-9	TRBJ1-2	TRBD1	many	TGTGCCAGCAGCAGCGGACAGGGGAAGTTTGGCTACACCTTC	CASSSGQGKFGYTF
TRBV7-6	TRBJ1-2	.	few	TGTGCCACCCGGGCACCCCCTCTTGGCTACACCTTC	CATRAPPLGYTF
TRBV7-9	TRBJ2-7	.	.	TGTGCCAGCAGCTTCACAGGGTCCCCCTACGAGCAGTACTTC	CASSFTGSPYEQYF
TRBV7-9	TRBJ2-1	.	.	TGTGCCAGCAGTCAACCGACCCCGAGCTCCTACAATGAGCAGTTCTTC	CASSQPTPSSYNEQFF
TRBV5-6	TRBJ1-5	TRBD1	.	TGTGCCAGCAGCTTGGGACAGGGGGGATTGACGAGCAATCAGCCCCAGCATTTT	CASSLGQGGLTSNQPQHF
TRBV12-3/TRBV12-4	TRBJ2-5	.	.	TGTGCCAGCAGTTTCAGTGAGACCCAGTACTTC	CASSFSETQYF
TRBV7-4	TRBJ2-5	.	.	TGTGCCAGCAGAAGCAAGGAGAACCAAGAGACCCAGTACTTC	CASRSKENQETQYF
TRBV20-1	TRBJ1-2	.	.	TGCAGTGCCCCGGGGGTAGCGGGTGACTACACCTTC	CSAPGVAGDYTF